This section outlines one TCR beta chain sequence together with its context. V shed 6 bases, J shed 7 bases, and the junction held 12 bases outside the gene matches. CDR1 is MNHNY and CDR2 is SVGAGI in the germline V gene (reference sequence). This CDR3 has 16 amino acids. The data were obtained in a study of blood T cell repertoires in COVID-19. Authors' processing steps: Estimated nucleated cell counts came from reference gene primer amplification. Assay: immunoSEQ multiplex PCR; the TCRdb copy retains only in-frame clones and omits some. V and J calls plus clone size are reproduced from that table; the DNA served to infer D and trimming. The repertoire includes over 250,000 clones, about 73% of them detected once, and 2.5% to 4% sits in the top ten.

V gene TRBV6-6 combines with J gene TRBJ1-4, with 9 bases matching TRBD1. This sequence originates from a woman of 80 years or more with acute or convalescent COVID-19. The sequenced sample was peripheral blood. The CDR3 loop reads CASSRVLGQGSEKLFF. The CDR3 coding sequence is TGTGCCAGCAGCCGCGTGCTGGGACAGGGAAGTGAAAAACTGTTTTTT.